These 11 T cell receptor beta chains share one sample of origin, sequenced in a study of CD8 T cells in ankylosing spondylitis. TCRdb reprocessed the 5' RACE reads via MiXCR and lists one record per CDR3 protein. The top ten hold about 7.3% of the sample, which has approximately 140,000 distinct CDR3 sequences, about 8% seen once. Specimen: synovial fluid, either unsorted or a sorted T cell fraction (not recorded which). The receptors come from a male donor with ankylosing spondylitis.

This clonotype came up a few times. V gene TRBV10-2 combines with J gene TRBJ1-1; D remains unclear. The CDR3 has 13 residues. Germline V gene data show CDR1 as WSHSY and CDR2 as SAAADI. Trimming took 2 bases from V and 4 from J, leaving 8 bases between them. As DNA, the CDR3 is TGCGCCAGCAGTGAGACAGTGTTCACTGAAGCTTTCTTT. Its protein product is CASSETVFTEAFF.

There are many counts of this clonotype. The chain has TRBV5-1 and TRBJ2-3, with D unclear. This CDR3 has 13 amino acids. V was cut by 2 bases and J by 9 bases, with 13 bases left in between. CDR1 is SGHRS and CDR2 is YFSETQ in the germline V gene. In DNA form, the CDR3 reads TGCGCCAGCAGCTTAGGAACAGAGGACACGCAGTATTTT. It translates to CASSLGTEDTQYF.

The chain is built from TRBV4-1 and TRBJ2-3, with D perhaps matching TRBD2 (6 bases). This CDR3 comprises 16 residues. V was shortened by 1 base and J by 5 bases, with 16 bases between the two germline ends. CDR1 is MGHRA and CDR2 is YSYEKL in the germline V gene. CDR3 sequence: CASSQGLGTSGDTQYF. CDR3 nucleotides: TGCGCCAGCAGCCAAGGCCTCGGGACTTCAGGAGATACGCAGTATTTT.

This clonotype turned up a few times. The rearrangement uses TRBV6-1 and TRBJ1-2, with D tentatively TRBD1 (6 bases). There are 14 residues in the CDR3. Trimming shortened V by 4 bases and J by 4 bases, and 13 bases separated the two germline ends. Germline V gene lookup returns CDR1 MNHNS and CDR2 SASEGT. CDR3 in amino acids: CASSGRTDVYGYTF. The DNA of the CDR3 is TGTGCCAGCAGTGGGAGGACAGACGTCTATGGCTACACCTTC.

This clonotype was recorded at least ten times. This sequence joins TRBV7-2 and TRBJ1-2; 8 nucleotides agree with TRBD1. Germline CDR1 SGHTA, CDR2 FQGNSA. CDR3 length equals 16 residues. Losses at the gene ends were 7 bases for V and 3 bases for J; bases not matched to a gene: 13. The CDR3 DNA follows: TGTGCCAGCACCACTTCTCCAGGGGGCCAAGACTATGGCTACACCTTC. This translates into CASTTSPGGQDYGYTF.

The chain carries TRBV7-9 and TRBJ2-7, with TRBD2 matching 13 bases. The CDR3 runs to 15 residues. V was pared by 5 bases and J by 9 bases, with 10 bases of the junction left unmatched. Looked up from germline, CDR1 is SEHNR and CDR2 is FQNEAQ (reference sequence). The CDR3 DNA reads as TGTGCCAGCAGCCAGGGAGGACTAGCGGGAGCTGGGCAGTACTTC. Translation: CASSQGGLAGAGQYF. Looking up the rest from reference TRBV7-9 and TRBJ2-7 gives the full variable domain: DTGVSQNPRHKITKRGQNVTFRCDPISEHNRLYWYRQTLGQGPEFLTYFQNEAQLEKSRLLSDRFSAERPKGSFSTLEIQRTEQGDSAMYLCASSQGGLAGAGQYFGPGTRLTVT.

The table lists this clonotype with a few counts. This chain joins TRBV13 and TRBJ2-3, with D perhaps given as TRBD1 or TRBD2 (6 bases each). V was clipped by 5 bases and J by 2 bases, with 14 bases between them. Germline V CDR1 and CDR2: PRHDT, FYEKMQ (reference sequence). CDR3 length: 15 residues. In DNA form, the CDR3 reads TGTGCCAGCAGCCATCGGGGGCTGCACACAGATACGCAGTATTTT. Protein sequence: CASSHRGLHTDTQYF.

Ten or more counts support this clonotype. The chain uses TRBV24-1 and TRBJ2-3, with TRBD2 identical over 14 bases. V lost 2 bases and J lost 6; bases outside the gene matches: 9. This CDR3 is 18 amino acids long. Germline-derived CDR1 and CDR2 are KGHDR and SFDVKD. CDR3 in DNA: TGTGCCACCAGTGATTCCCACGGGACTAGCGGGAGTCTGGATACGCAGTATTTT. Protein product: CATSDSHGTSGSLDTQYF.

This clonotype was seen repeatedly, ten times or more. The J gene is TRBJ1-6, the V gene TRBV14; D is unresolved. Between the trimmed V and J ends, which lost 3 bases and 9 bases, there was a span of 6 bases. CDR1 is SGHDN and CDR2 is FVKESK in the germline V gene. The CDR3 extends over 12 amino acids. CDR3 residues: CASSHGSSPLHF. For the CDR3, the DNA is TGTGCCAGCAGCCACGGCAGTTCACCCCTCCACTTT.

Here the CDR3 reads CASLFGGQGSYEQYF. Here the CDR3 DNA reads TGTGCCAGCTTGTTTGGGGGTCAGGGGTCCTACGAGCAGTACTTC. The chain joins TRBV3-1 to TRBJ2-7; tentatively, D is TRBD1 (6 bases). Trimming shortened V by 8 bases and J by 1 base, and 18 bases separated the two germline ends. Germline lookup yields CDR1 LGHDT and CDR2 YNNKEL (reference sequence). The CDR3 has 15 amino acids.

This clonotype has ten or more counts. The chain has TRBV20-1 and TRBJ1-5; D remains ambiguous. Trimming stripped 0 bases from V and 5 bases from J, with 17 bases between. The CDR3 contains 16 residues. Germline values: CDR1 DFQATT, CDR2 SNEGSKA (reference sequence). DNA for the CDR3: TGCAGTGCTAGAGACAGCGGCATATCGTACCATCAGCCCCAGCATTTT. It specifies CSARDSGISYHQPQHF.